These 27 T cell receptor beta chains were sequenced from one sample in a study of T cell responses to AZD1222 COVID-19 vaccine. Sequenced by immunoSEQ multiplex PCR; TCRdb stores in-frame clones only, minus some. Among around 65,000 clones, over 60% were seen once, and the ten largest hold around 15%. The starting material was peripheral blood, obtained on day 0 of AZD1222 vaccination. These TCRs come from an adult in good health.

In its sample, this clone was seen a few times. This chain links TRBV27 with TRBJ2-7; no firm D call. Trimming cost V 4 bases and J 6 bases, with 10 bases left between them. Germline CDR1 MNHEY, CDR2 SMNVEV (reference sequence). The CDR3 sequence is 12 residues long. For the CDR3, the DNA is TGTGCCAGCAGTTCTCCCCCCCGCGAGCAGTACTTC. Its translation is CASSSPPREQYF.

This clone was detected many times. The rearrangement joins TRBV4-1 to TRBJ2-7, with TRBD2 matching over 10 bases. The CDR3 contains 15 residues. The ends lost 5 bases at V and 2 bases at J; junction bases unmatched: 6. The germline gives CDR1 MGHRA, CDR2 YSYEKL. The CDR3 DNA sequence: TGCGCCAGCAGCTTTCGGACTAGCGGCACCTACGAGCAGTACTTC. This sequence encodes CASSFRTSGTYEQYF.

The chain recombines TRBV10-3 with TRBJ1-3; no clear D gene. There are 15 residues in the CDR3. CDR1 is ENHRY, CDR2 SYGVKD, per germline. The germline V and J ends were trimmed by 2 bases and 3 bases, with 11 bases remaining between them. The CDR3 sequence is CAISEGQLIGNTIYF. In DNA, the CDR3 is TGTGCCATCAGTGAGGGGCAGCTGATTGGAAACACCATATATTTT.

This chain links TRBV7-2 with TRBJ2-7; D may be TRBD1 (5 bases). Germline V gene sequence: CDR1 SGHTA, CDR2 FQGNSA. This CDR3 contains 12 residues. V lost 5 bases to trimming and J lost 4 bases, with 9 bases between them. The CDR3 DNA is TGTGCCAGCAGCCCCGGACAATACGAGCAGTACTTC. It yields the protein CASSPGQYEQYF.

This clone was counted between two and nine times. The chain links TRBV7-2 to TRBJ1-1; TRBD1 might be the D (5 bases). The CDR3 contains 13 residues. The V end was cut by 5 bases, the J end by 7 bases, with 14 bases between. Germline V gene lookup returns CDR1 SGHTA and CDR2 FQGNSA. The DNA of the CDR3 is TGTGCCAGCAGCCAACATCGACAGCTTGAAGCTTTCTTT. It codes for CASSQHRQLEAFF. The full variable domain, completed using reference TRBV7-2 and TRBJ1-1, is GAGVSQSPSNKVTEKGKDVELRCDPISGHTALYWYRQSLGQGLEFLIYFQGNSAPDKSGLPSDRFSAERTGGSVSTLTIQRTQQEDSAVYLCASSQHRQLEAFFGQGTRLTVV.

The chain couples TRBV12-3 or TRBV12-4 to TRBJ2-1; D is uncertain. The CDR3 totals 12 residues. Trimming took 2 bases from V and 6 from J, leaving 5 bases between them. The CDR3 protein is CASSLPPNEQFF. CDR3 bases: TGTGCCAGCAGTTTACCCCCCAATGAGCAGTTCTTC.

CDR3 in amino acids: CASSLSGTGGRGYTF. CDR3 DNA sequence: TGCGCCAGCAGCTTGTCCGGGACAGGGGGCAGGGGCTACACCTTC. The chain carries TRBV5-1 and TRBJ1-2, with TRBD1 matching over 12 bases. The CDR3 runs to 15 residues. Germline assignment: CDR1 SGHRS and CDR2 YFSETQ. Trimming removed 1 base from V and 8 bases from J; junction bases left unmatched: 6. The full variable domain, its missing parts supplied by reference TRBV5-1 and TRBJ1-2, is KAGVTQTPRYLIKTRGQQVTLSCSPISGHRSVSWYQQTPGQGLQFLFEYFSETQRNKGNFPGRFSGRQFSNSRSEMNVSTLELGDSALYLCASSLSGTGGRGYTFGSGTRLTVV.

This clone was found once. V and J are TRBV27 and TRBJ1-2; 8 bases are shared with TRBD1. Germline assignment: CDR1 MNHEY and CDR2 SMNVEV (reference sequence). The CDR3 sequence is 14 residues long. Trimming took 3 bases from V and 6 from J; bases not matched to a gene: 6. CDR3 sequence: CASSFNNRGDGYTF. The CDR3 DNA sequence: TGTGCCAGCAGTTTCAACAACAGGGGGGATGGCTACACCTTC.

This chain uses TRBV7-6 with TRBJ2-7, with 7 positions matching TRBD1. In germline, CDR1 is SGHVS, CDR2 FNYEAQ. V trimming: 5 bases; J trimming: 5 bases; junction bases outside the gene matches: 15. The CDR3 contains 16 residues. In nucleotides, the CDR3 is TGTGCCAGCAGCCCCCGGACAGGAGTTCGGTTAAACGAGCAGTACTTC. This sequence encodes CASSPRTGVRLNEQYF.

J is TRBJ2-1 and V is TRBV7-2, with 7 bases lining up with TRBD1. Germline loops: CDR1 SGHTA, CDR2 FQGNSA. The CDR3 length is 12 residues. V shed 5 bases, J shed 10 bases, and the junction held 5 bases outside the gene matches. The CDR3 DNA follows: TGTGCCAGCAGCCGACAGGGACCCGAGCAGTTCTTC. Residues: CASSRQGPEQFF.

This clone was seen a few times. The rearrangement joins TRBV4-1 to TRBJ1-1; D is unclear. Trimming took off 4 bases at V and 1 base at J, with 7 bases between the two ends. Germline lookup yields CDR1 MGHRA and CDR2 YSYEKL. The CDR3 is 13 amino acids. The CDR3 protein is CASSLGGNTEAFF. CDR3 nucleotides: TGCGCCAGCAGCCTGGGTGGGAACACTGAAGCTTTCTTT.

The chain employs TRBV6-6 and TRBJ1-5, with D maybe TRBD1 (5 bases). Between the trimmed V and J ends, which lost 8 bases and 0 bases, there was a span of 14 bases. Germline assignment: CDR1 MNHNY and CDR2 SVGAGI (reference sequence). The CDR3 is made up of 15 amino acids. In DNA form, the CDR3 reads TGTGCCAGCCGTTGGGACGGGGATAGCAATCAGCCCCAGCATTTT. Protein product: CASRWDGDSNQPQHF.

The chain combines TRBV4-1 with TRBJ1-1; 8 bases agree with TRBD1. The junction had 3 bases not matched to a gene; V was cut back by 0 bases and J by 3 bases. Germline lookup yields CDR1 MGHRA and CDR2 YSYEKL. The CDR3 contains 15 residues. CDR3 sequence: CASSQEAQGDTEAFF. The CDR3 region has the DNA TGCGCCAGCAGCCAAGAAGCACAGGGGGACACTGAAGCTTTCTTT.

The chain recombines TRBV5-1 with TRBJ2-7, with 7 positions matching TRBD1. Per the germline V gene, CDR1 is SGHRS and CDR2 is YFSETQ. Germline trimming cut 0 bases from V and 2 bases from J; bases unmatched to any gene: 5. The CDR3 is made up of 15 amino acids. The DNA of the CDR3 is TGCGCCAGCAGCTTGGCAGGGACAGCCCCCTACGAGCAGTACTTC. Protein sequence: CASSLAGTAPYEQYF.

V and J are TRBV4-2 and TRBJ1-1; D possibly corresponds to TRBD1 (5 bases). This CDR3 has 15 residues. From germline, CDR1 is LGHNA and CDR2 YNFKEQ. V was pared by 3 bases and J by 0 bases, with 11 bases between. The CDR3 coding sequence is TGTGCCAGCAGCCACCCGGACAAACTGAACACTGAAGCTTTCTTT. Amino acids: CASSHPDKLNTEAFF.

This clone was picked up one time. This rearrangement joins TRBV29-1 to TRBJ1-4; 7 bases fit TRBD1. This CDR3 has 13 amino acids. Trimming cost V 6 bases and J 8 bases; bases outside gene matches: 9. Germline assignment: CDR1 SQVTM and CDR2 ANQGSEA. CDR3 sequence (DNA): TGCAGCGTGATGACAGGGAGGAACGAAAAACTGTTTTTT. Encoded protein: CSVMTGRNEKLFF. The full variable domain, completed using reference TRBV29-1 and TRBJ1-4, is SAVISQKPSRDICQRGTSLTIQCQVDSQVTMMFWYRQQPGQSLTLIATANQGSEATYESGFVIDKFPISRPNLTFSTLTVSNMSPEDSSIYLCSVMTGRNEKLFFGSGTQLSVL.

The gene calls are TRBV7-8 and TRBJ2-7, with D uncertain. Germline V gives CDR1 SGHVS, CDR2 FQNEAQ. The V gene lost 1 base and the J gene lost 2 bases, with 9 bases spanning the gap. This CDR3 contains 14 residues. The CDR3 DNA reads TGTGCCAGCAGCTTAGAGGCCCTGCCCTACGAGCAGTACTTC. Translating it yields CASSLEALPYEQYF.

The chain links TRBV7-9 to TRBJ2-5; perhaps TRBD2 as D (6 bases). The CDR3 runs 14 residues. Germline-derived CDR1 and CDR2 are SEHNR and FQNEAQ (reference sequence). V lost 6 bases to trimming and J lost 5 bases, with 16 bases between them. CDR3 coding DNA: TGTGCCAGCAGGCCCACTAGCTTGAGGGAGACCCAGTACTTC. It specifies CASRPTSLRETQYF.

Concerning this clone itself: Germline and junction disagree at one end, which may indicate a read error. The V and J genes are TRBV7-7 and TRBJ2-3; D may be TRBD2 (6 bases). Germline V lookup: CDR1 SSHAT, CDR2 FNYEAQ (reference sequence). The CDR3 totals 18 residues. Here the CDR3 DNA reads TGTGCTAGCAGCTTAGCCACCTTCTCCGGGGGATCCACAGATACGCAGTATTTT. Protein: CASSLATFSGGSTDTQYF.

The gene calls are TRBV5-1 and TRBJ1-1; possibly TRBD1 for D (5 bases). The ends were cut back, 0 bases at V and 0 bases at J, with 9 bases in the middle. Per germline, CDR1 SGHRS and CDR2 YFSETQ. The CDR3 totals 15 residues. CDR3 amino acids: CASSLGGGMNTEAFF. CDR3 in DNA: TGCGCCAGCAGCTTGGGTGGGGGAATGAACACTGAAGCTTTCTTT.

CDR3 region: CASTVKGWSYTF. The CDR3 bases are TGTGCCAGCACTGTAAAAGGGTGGAGCTACACCTTC. The chain uses TRBV12-3 or TRBV12-4 and TRBJ1-2; the D is unclear. Trimming cost V 7 bases and J 9 bases, with 15 bases left between them. The CDR3 spans 12 residues.

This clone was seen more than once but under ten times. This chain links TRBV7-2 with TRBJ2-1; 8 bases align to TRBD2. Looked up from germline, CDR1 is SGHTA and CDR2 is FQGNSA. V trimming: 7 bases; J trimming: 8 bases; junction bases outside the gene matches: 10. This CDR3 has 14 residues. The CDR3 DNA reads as TGTGCCAGCAAGAGCGGGGGAAAGTGGGATGAGCAGTTCTTC. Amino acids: CASKSGGKWDEQFF.

The CDR3 reads CASSFGTPDGYTF. In nucleotides, the CDR3 is TGTGCCAGCAGCTTCGGGACACCGGATGGCTACACCTTC. The chain uses TRBV5-6 and TRBJ1-2; the D gene is possibly TRBD1 (6 bases). The CDR3 has 13 amino acids. The V gene lost 2 bases and the J gene lost 6 bases, with 11 bases spanning the gap. Looked up from germline, CDR1 is SGHDT and CDR2 is YYEEEE.

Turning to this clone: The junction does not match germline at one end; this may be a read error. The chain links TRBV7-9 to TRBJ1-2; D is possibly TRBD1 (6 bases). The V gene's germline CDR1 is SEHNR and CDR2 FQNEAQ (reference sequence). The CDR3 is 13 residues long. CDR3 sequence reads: CASSLAPSGGHHF. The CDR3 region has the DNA TGTGCCAGCAGCTTAGCACCCTCTGGGGGGCACCACTTC.

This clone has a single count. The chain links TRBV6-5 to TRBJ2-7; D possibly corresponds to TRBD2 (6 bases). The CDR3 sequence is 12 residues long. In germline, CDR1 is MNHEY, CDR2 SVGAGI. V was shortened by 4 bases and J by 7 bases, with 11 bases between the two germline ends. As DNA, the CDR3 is TGTGCCAGCAGTTTGGGGGGTAGGGAGCAGTACTTC. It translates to CASSLGGREQYF.

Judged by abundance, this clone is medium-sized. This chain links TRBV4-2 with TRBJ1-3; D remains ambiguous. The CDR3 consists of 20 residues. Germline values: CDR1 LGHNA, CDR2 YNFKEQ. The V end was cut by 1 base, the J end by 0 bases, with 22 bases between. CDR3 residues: CASSQAAVVTGRSSGNTIYF. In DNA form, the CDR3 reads TGTGCCAGCAGCCAAGCTGCCGTTGTTACCGGACGGAGCTCTGGAAACACCATATATTTT.

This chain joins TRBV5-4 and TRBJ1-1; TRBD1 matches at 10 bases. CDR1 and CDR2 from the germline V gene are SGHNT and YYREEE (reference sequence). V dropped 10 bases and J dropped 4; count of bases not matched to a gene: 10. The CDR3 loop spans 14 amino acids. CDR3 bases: TGTGCCTCGGGGACAGGGGAAAGGGCCACTGAAGCTTTCTTT. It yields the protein CASGTGERATEAFF.